Below are 27 T cell receptor beta chains sequenced from a single sample in a study of blood T cells in healthy people across ages. The authors ran a second PCR of roughly 7 to 11 cycles using a sample-barcoded 5' primer and a J-beta primer mix. Via MiXCR, TCRdb re-called the 5' RACE reads, giving one row per CDR3 protein. The sample holds 1.5 million to 2 million distinct CDR3 sequences, 28% seen once. Sequenced sample: blood. These receptors came from a woman between 25 and 40 years old in good health.

This clonotype showed up just once. The junction departs from the called germline gene at one end, perhaps through a read error. The V and J genes are TRBV3-1 and TRBJ1-2; D ambiguous. The CDR3 consists of 13 residues. Germline values: CDR1 LGHDT, CDR2 YNNKEL (reference sequence). This chain's CDR3 is CASSQDSNCGYTF. Written as DNA, the CDR3 is TGTGCCAGCAGCCAAGACAGTAACTGTGGCTACACCTTC.

In the case of this clonotype: At one end, the junction sequence differs from germline, possibly due to a read error. The rearrangement links TRBV18 to TRBJ2-7, with D uncertain. Germline lookup yields CDR1 KGHSH and CDR2 LQKENI. The CDR3 length is 13 residues. The CDR3 nucleotides are TGTGCCAGCTCACCTCCGCAGATCAACGAGCAGTATTTC. Translated: CASSPPQINEQYF.

Remarks on this clonotype: Relative to the germline gene, one junction end is altered; a read error may explain this. The V and J genes are TRBV12-3 or TRBV12-4 and TRBJ2-3; 7 nucleotides agree with TRBD2. The CDR3 spans 16 residues. The CDR3 protein is CASSSYLAARTDAQYF. In DNA, the CDR3 is TGTGCCAGCAGTTCCTATCTAGCGGCTCGCACAGATGCGCAGTATTTT.

The V and J genes are TRBV20-1 and TRBJ2-1; 7 bases map to TRBD2. CDR3 size: 13 residues. V lost 3 bases and J lost 10; bases outside the gene matches: 9. In germline, CDR1 is DFQATT, CDR2 SNEGSKA (reference sequence). CDR3 sequence (DNA): TGCAGTGCTAGCGGGTTCCTTAGCGGGGAGCAGTTCTTC. Its protein is CSASGFLSGEQFF.

This clonotype was observed a handful of times. This chain links TRBV28 with TRBJ2-7; 10 bases are shared with TRBD2. Germline V gene lookup returns CDR1 MDHEN and CDR2 SYDVKM. Trimming took 0 bases from V and 0 from J; bases not matched to a gene: 8. This CDR3 comprises 18 residues. CDR3 residues: CASSLWASGGGSSYEQYF. Written as DNA, the CDR3 is TGTGCCAGCAGTTTATGGGCTAGCGGGGGTGGCAGCTCCTACGAGCAGTACTTC.

The chain employs TRBV4-1 and TRBJ1-2, with D uncertain. This CDR3 has 17 residues. The V end was cut by 1 base, the J end by 7 bases, with 22 bases between. Looked up from germline, CDR1 is MGHRA and CDR2 is YSYEKL. CDR3 DNA sequence: TGCGCCAGCAGCCAAGCTGGAGTGGCGGGCGCGGGCTGTGGCTACACCTTC. Its translation: CASSQAGVAGAGCGYTF.

The rearrangement uses TRBV7-2 and TRBJ1-1, with TRBD1 matching 7 bases. The CDR3 has 15 residues. The junction had 9 bases not matched to a gene; V was cut back by 3 bases and J by 5 bases. The germline CDR1 and CDR2 sequences are SGHTA and FQGNSA. This CDR3 reads CASSFGRGRKTEAFF. The DNA of the CDR3 is TGTGCCAGCAGCTTTGGGAGGGGGCGGAAAACTGAAGCTTTCTTT.

The CDR3 DNA reads TGTGCCAGCAGCCTCAACAGGGGGCTGGACACTGAAGCTTTCTTT. Translation: CASSLNRGLDTEAFF. This chain joins TRBV7-2 and TRBJ1-1; 9 bases are shared with TRBD1. CDR1 and CDR2 from the germline V gene are SGHTA and FQGNSA. The CDR3 length is 15 residues. V was pared by 5 bases and J by 3 bases, with 7 bases of the junction left unmatched.

This clonotype was detected ten times or more. This chain uses TRBV7-6 with TRBJ2-3; 8 bases align to TRBD2. The germline CDR1 and CDR2 sequences are SGHVS and FNYEAQ. There are 16 residues in the CDR3. V shed 6 bases, J shed 5 bases, and the junction held 13 bases outside the gene matches. The CDR3 coding sequence is TGTGCCAGCAGTAGCCCGGACGGGAGGGCCCGAGATACGCAGTATTTT. The encoded protein is CASSSPDGRARDTQYF. Supplemented by reference TRBV7-6 and TRBJ2-3, the full variable domain reads GAGVSQSPRYKVTKRGQDVALRCDPISGHVSLYWYRQALGQGPEFLTYFNYEAQQDKSGLPNDRFSAERPEGSISTLTIQRTEQRDSAMYRCASSSPDGRARDTQYFGPGTRLTVL.

This clonotype was seen once. The chain joins TRBV14 to TRBJ1-2, with 9 bases matching TRBD1. The trim removed 11 bases at V and 4 bases at J, leaving 2 bases unmatched. The CDR3 is 11 amino acids. CDR1 and CDR2 (germline): SGHDN, FVKESK. CDR3 sequence (DNA): TGTGCCGTGGACAGGGGCTATGGCTACACCTTC. It encodes CAVDRGYGYTF. Supplemented by reference TRBV14 and TRBJ1-2, the full variable domain reads EAGVTQFPSHSVIEKGQTVTLRCDPISGHDNLYWYRRVMGKEIKFLLHFVKESKQDESGMPNNRFLAERTGGTYSTLKVQPAELEDSGVYFCAVDRGYGYTFGSGTRLTVV.

The chain employs TRBV12-3 or TRBV12-4 and TRBJ2-4; 8 bases fit TRBD1. With 6 bases clipped from V and 8 bases from J, the junction kept 9 bases outside the gene matches. The CDR3 spans 14 residues. The CDR3 is CASSQNDRGHIQYF. The CDR3, as DNA: TGTGCCAGCAGCCAAAACGACAGGGGCCACATTCAGTACTTC.

V usage is TRBV10-3 and J usage is TRBJ2-5, with 8 bases lining up with TRBD1. Germline V gene sequence: CDR1 ENHRY, CDR2 SYGVKD. This CDR3 contains 13 residues. J gave up 4 bases and V 6 bases, and 4 bases lay outside the gene matches. CDR3 sequence reads: CAISLDRAETQYF. The DNA of the CDR3 is TGTGCCATCAGCTTGGACAGGGCAGAGACCCAGTACTTC.

The V and J genes are TRBV5-1 and TRBJ1-4; TRBD1 is a possible D gene (5 bases). The V end was cut by 3 bases, the J end by 0 bases, with 18 bases between. This CDR3 comprises 18 residues. CDR1 is SGHRS, CDR2 YFSETQ, per germline. CDR3 coding DNA: TGCGCCAGCAGCTCGGGACGGAGCGTACCGTCAACTAATGAAAAACTGTTTTTT. The encoded protein is CASSSGRSVPSTNEKLFF. The full variable domain, rest sourced from reference TRBV5-1 and TRBJ1-4, is KAGVTQTPRYLIKTRGQQVTLSCSPISGHRSVSWYQQTPGQGLQFLFEYFSETQRNKGNFPGRFSGRQFSNSRSEMNVSTLELGDSALYLCASSSGRSVPSTNEKLFFGSGTQLSVL.

Regarding this clonotype: Mismatch with germline at one junction end may stem from a read error. The chain uses TRBV10-2 and TRBJ2-7; 8 bases line up with TRBD1. The J call may be incorrect, as the DNA end agrees better with TRBJ2-5. The CDR3 is made up of 14 amino acids. Germline lookup yields CDR1 WSHSY and CDR2 SAAADI. CDR3 protein: CASRESTGVETQYF. CDR3 DNA: TGCGCCAGCAGGGAGTCGACAGGGGTAGAGACCCAGTACTTC.

The table lists this clonotype with many counts. The genes are TRBV12-3 or TRBV12-4 and TRBJ1-1; TRBD1 matches at 10 bases. V dropped 1 base and J dropped 4; count of bases not matched to a gene: 0. This CDR3 spans 14 amino acids. The DNA of the CDR3 is TGTGCCAGCAGTTTAGGACAGGGGGCCACTGAAGCTTTCTTT. Its protein is CASSLGQGATEAFF.

This sequence joins TRBV6-2 or TRBV6-3 and TRBJ1-1; D is possibly TRBD1 (6 bases). V was pared by 7 bases and J by 4 bases, with 16 bases between. Germline-derived CDR1 and CDR2 are MNHEY and SVGEGT. The CDR3 loop spans 14 amino acids. The CDR3 region has the DNA TGTGCCAGCAAGACAGGCGGTACGGTCACTGAAGCTTTCTTT. This encodes CASKTGGTVTEAFF.

A word on this clonotype: Given the absence of the conserved phenylalanine or tryptophan at the CDR3 end, a read error is likely. The V call is TRBV6-5, the J call TRBJ1-2; 7 positions agree with TRBD1. CDR3 length equals 17 residues. Per germline, CDR1 MNHEY and CDR2 SVGAGI. J lost 5 bases, V lost 4 bases, and 16 bases had no gene match. This CDR3 reads CASSFKSPSDREYGYTS. In nucleotides, the CDR3 is TGTGCCAGCAGTTTCAAGAGCCCCAGTGACAGGGAGTATGGCTACACCTCC.

Details on this clonotype: A much larger clone differs by one base, so this may be a read error. The V gene is TRBV5-1, the J gene TRBJ2-1, with D tentatively TRBD1 or TRBD2 (5 bases each). The DNA matches TRBJ2-7 better at its end, which makes the J call doubtful. CDR3 length: 13 amino acids. The germline V gene has CDR1 SGHRS and CDR2 YFSETQ. CDR3 DNA sequence: TGCGCCAGCAGGTCGATAGGGACGAGCGAGCAGTACTTC. Amino acid sequence: CASRSIGTSEQYF.

This clonotype was counted only a few times. This chain uses TRBV27 with TRBJ1-2; D uncertain. Trimming removed 4 bases from V and 9 bases from J, with 21 bases in between. The CDR3 has 15 residues. The germline V gene encodes CDR1 MNHEY and CDR2 SMNVEV (reference sequence). CDR3 coding DNA: TGTGCCAGCAGTTCCTCTCTAGTAGGAGGCACTAGCTACACCTTC. This translates into CASSSSLVGGTSYTF.

This clonotype was counted only a few times. This chain joins TRBV7-3 and TRBJ2-2, with 7 bases identical to TRBD2. J lost 7 bases, V lost 2 bases, and 4 bases had no gene match. Germline values: CDR1 SGHTA, CDR2 FQGTGA. The CDR3 length is 14 residues. The CDR3 nucleotides are TGTGCCAGCAGCTTAGGACTAGAAGGCGGGGAGCTGTTTTTT. Amino acids: CASSLGLEGGELFF. The variable domain in full, completed from reference TRBV7-3 and TRBJ2-2, reads GAGVSQTPSNKVTEKGKYVELRCDPISGHTALYWYRQSLGQGPEFLIYFQGTGAADDSGLPNDRFFAVRPEGSVSTLKIQRTERGDSAVYLCASSLGLEGGELFFGEGSRLTVL.

The rearrangement joins TRBV2 to TRBJ2-1; 8 positions match TRBD1. CDR1 and CDR2 (germline): SNHLY, FYNNEI. The ends lost 4 bases at V and 8 bases at J; junction bases unmatched: 10. The CDR3 sequence is 15 residues long. The CDR3 bases are TGTGCCAGCAGTGTAAGGAGACAGGGGTTCCATGAGCAGTTCTTC. Translated: CASSVRRQGFHEQFF.

The V gene is TRBV2, the J gene TRBJ2-1; 10 bases fit TRBD2. Germline V lookup: CDR1 SNHLY, CDR2 FYNNEI. The junction had 4 bases not matched to a gene; V was cut back by 1 base and J by 7 bases. The CDR3 covers 15 residues. In DNA, the CDR3 is TGTGCCAGCAGTGAAGAAGCGGGGGGGGCAAATGAGCAGTTCTTC. This translates into CASSEEAGGANEQFF. Filled out from reference TRBV2 and TRBJ2-1, the complete variable domain reads EPEVTQTPSHQVTQMGQEVILRCVPISNHLYFYWYRQILGQKVEFLVSFYNNEISEKSEIFDDQFSVERPDGSNFTLKIRSTKLEDSAMYFCASSEEAGGANEQFFGPGTRLTVL.

The rearrangement links TRBV4-1 to TRBJ2-7, with a possible D match to TRBD1 (5 bases). V was trimmed by 4 bases and J by 1 base, leaving 14 bases between them. The CDR3 is 15 residues long. Per germline, CDR1 MGHRA and CDR2 YSYEKL. The CDR3 reads CASSLISQASYEQYF. DNA of the CDR3: TGCGCCAGCAGCCTTATATCACAGGCATCCTACGAGCAGTACTTC.

In its sample, this clonotype was seen a few times. J is TRBJ2-7 and V is TRBV7-9; 7 positions match TRBD1. The CDR3 runs 14 residues. J gave up 1 base and V 5 bases, and 5 bases lay outside the gene matches. Germline CDR1 reads SEHNR; CDR2 reads FQNEAQ (reference sequence). The CDR3 sequence is CASSRDSTSYEQYF. The CDR3 DNA is TGTGCCAGCAGCCGGGACAGCACTTCCTACGAGCAGTACTTC.

The chain links TRBV24-1 to TRBJ2-5, with D uncertain. CDR3 length: 16 residues. Germline assignment: CDR1 KGHDR and CDR2 SFDVKD. V lost 5 bases and J lost 11, with 26 bases in between. CDR3 sequence (DNA): TGTGCCACCAGTGCCGCCGACGCCAGCTCCTACAATGAGCAGTACTTC. It codes for CATSAADASSYNEQYF.

J is TRBJ2-1 and V is TRBV15, with TRBD2 identical over 7 bases. J gave up 8 bases and V 0 bases, and 7 bases lay outside the gene matches. Germline assignment: CDR1 LNHNV and CDR2 YYDKDF (reference sequence). The CDR3 length is 15 residues. DNA for the CDR3: TGTGCCACCAGCAGAGATCGGCTAGCGGTGGATGAGCAGTTCTTC. It translates to CATSRDRLAVDEQFF. Full variable domain (remainder filled in from reference TRBV15 and TRBJ2-1): DAMVIQNPRYQVTQFGKPVTLSCSQTLNHNVMYWYQQKSSQAPKLLFHYYDKDFNNEADTPDNFQSRRPNTSFCFLDIRSPGLGDTAMYLCATSRDRLAVDEQFFGPGTRLTVL.

V is TRBV6-2 or TRBV6-3 and J is TRBJ1-2, with a weak D call TRBD1 (5 bases). Germline V gene data show CDR1 as MNHEY and CDR2 as SVGEGT. The CDR3 sequence is 15 residues long. V shed 6 bases and J shed 8 bases, with 22 bases lying between them. DNA of the CDR3: TGTGCCAGCAGAAAAGACAGCCTATTGTCTCGCGGCTACACCTTC. Translated, it gives CASRKDSLLSRGYTF.